These 27 T cell receptor beta chains came from one sample sequenced in a study of T cell changes during pregnancy in multiple sclerosis. Profiling relied on immunoSEQ multiplex PCR, and the TCRdb table lists in-frame clones only, not all of them. Of roughly 110,000 clones in the sample, about 89% were seen once. Source: peripheral blood, taken before pregnancy. These TCRs come from a female donor with multiple sclerosis, enrolled in a pregnancy study.

The chain couples TRBV6-1 to TRBJ1-6; D is ambiguous. The V end lost 6 bases, the J end lost 6 bases, and 9 bases lay between the germline ends. Germline CDR1 is MNHNS and CDR2 is SASEGT. The CDR3 extends over 13 amino acids. DNA for the CDR3: TGTGCCAGCAGCGGGTCCCTTAATTCACCCCTCCACTTT. Translation: CASSGSLNSPLHF.

This clone appeared once. This chain joins TRBV7-2 and TRBJ2-7; 11 bases are shared with TRBD2. CDR1 and CDR2 (germline): SGHTA, FQGNSA. This CDR3 spans 15 amino acids. The V segment lost 5 bases and the J segment 0 bases; nucleotides outside the gene matches: 3. This CDR3 reads CASSQGLAGSYEQYF. For the CDR3, the DNA is TGTGCCAGCAGCCAAGGACTAGCGGGCTCCTACGAGCAGTACTTC.

The gene calls are TRBV27 and TRBJ2-3; D possibly corresponds to TRBD2 (6 bases). Germline V gives CDR1 MNHEY, CDR2 SMNVEV (reference sequence). The CDR3 is made up of 14 amino acids. The V gene lost 5 bases and the J gene lost 3 bases, with 12 bases spanning the gap. The CDR3 region has the DNA TGTGCCAGCAGTCTTAGCGGTGGAACAGATACGCAGTATTTT. It is translated as CASSLSGGTDTQYF.

The chain joins TRBV13 to TRBJ2-7, with D maybe TRBD2 (6 bases). The length of the CDR3 is 13 residues. Germline V gene data show CDR1 as PRHDT and CDR2 as FYEKMQ (reference sequence). V gave up 4 bases and J gave up 7 bases, with 14 bases separating them. Here the CDR3 DNA reads TGTGCCAGCAGCTCTAGGGTGGCGGGGGAGCAGTACTTC. This encodes CASSSRVAGEQYF. Supplemented by reference TRBV13 and TRBJ2-7, the full variable domain reads AAGVIQSPRHLIKEKRETATLKCYPIPRHDTVYWYQQGPGQDPQFLISFYEKMQSDKGSIPDRFSAQQFSDYHSELNMSSLELGDSALYFCASSSRVAGEQYFGPGTRLTVT.

V usage is TRBV20-1 and J usage is TRBJ1-2; TRBD1 agrees at 9 bases. Germline V gene lookup returns CDR1 DFQATT and CDR2 SNEGSKA (reference sequence). This CDR3 spans 11 amino acids. Trimming removed 5 bases from V and 8 bases from J; junction bases left unmatched: 3. CDR3 DNA: TGCAGTGCTGGGACAGGGCCCGGCTACACCTTC. Protein: CSAGTGPGYTF.

The count of this clone is one. The chain is built from TRBV25-1 and TRBJ2-6, with 7 bases matching TRBD1. The V and J ends lost 2 bases and 12 bases, in that order; junction bases with no gene match: 7. The CDR3 is 14 residues long. The germline CDR1 and CDR2 sequences are MGHDK and SYGVNS. CDR3 DNA: TGTGCCAGCAGTGAAGCCGGGACAGACCCCGTCCTGACTTTC. It encodes CASSEAGTDPVLTF.

J is TRBJ1-3 and V is TRBV7-9; possible D gene TRBD1, 5 bases. V was shortened by 3 bases and J by 4 bases, with 13 bases between the two germline ends. This CDR3 is 15 amino acids long. From germline, CDR1 is SEHNR and CDR2 FQNEAQ (reference sequence). The CDR3 is CASSLGFGAGNTIYF. The CDR3 DNA is TGTGCCAGCAGCTTGGGGTTTGGGGCAGGAAACACCATATATTTT.

The rearrangement joins TRBV7-3 to TRBJ2-2; 9 bases align to TRBD2. V lost 6 bases and J lost 0; bases outside the gene matches: 5. This CDR3 is built from 16 residues. Germline V CDR1 and CDR2: SGHTA, FQGTGA. The CDR3 DNA reads TGTGCCAGCAGGTCTAGCGGGACTACGAACACCGGGGAGCTGTTTTTT. The encoded protein is CASRSSGTTNTGELFF.

J is TRBJ1-2 and V is TRBV5-1; no definite D call. V was clipped by 4 bases and J by 1 base, with 14 bases between them. The germline V gene has CDR1 SGHRS and CDR2 YFSETQ. This CDR3 has 15 residues. The CDR3 region has the DNA TGCGCCAGCAGCCCGAACGCAGGCTATAACTATGGCTACACCTTC. The encoded protein is CASSPNAGYNYGYTF.

V is TRBV4-3 and J is TRBJ1-1; D is ambiguous. This CDR3 spans 13 amino acids. Trimming removed 4 bases from V and 5 bases from J, with 11 bases in between. Germline CDR1 reads LGHNA; CDR2 reads YSLEER. The CDR3 region has the DNA TGCGCCAGCAGCCCACCCGGGGTTACTGAAGCTTTCTTT. This encodes CASSPPGVTEAFF.

This chain uses TRBV19 with TRBJ2-4, with 12 bases aligning to TRBD2. V was pared by 7 bases and J by 9 bases, with 13 bases of the junction left unmatched. The CDR3 runs to 16 residues. Germline loops: CDR1 LNHDA, CDR2 SQIVND (reference sequence). CDR3: CASTEKLAGGSTIQYF. The CDR3 DNA reads TGTGCCAGTACCGAAAAACTAGCGGGAGGTTCCACCATTCAGTACTTC.

The genes are TRBV6-4 and TRBJ1-1, with 7 nucleotides matching TRBD1. Germline V gives CDR1 MRHNA, CDR2 SNTAGT. This CDR3 is 13 amino acids long. With V trimmed by 5 bases and J by 3 bases, 3 bases remained unmatched. The CDR3 spells CASSRRGDTEAFF. CDR3 DNA: TGTGCCAGCAGTCGCAGGGGGGACACTGAAGCTTTCTTT.

The chain joins TRBV4-3 to TRBJ1-3; D might be TRBD1 (5 bases). V lost 0 bases, J lost 4 bases, and 10 bases lay in between. Per the germline V gene, CDR1 is LGHNA and CDR2 is YSLEER. The CDR3 spans 15 residues. The CDR3: CASSQDRGLGNTIYF. CDR3 DNA: TGCGCCAGCAGCCAAGATAGGGGCCTAGGAAACACCATATATTTT.

The rearrangement links TRBV10-3 to TRBJ2-7, with a possible D match to TRBD2 (5 bases). The length of the CDR3 is 15 residues. CDR1 is ENHRY and CDR2 is SYGVKD in the germline V gene. V lost 6 bases to trimming and J lost 2 bases, with 17 bases between them. CDR3 amino acids: CAIRALAGGTYEQYF. The CDR3 nucleotides are TGTGCCATCAGAGCACTCGCAGGAGGTACCTACGAGCAGTACTTC.

The V gene is TRBV28, the J gene TRBJ1-6; D remains unclear. CDR3 length: 14 amino acids. The germline gives CDR1 MDHEN, CDR2 SYDVKM. Trimming shortened V by 4 bases and J by 0 bases, and 4 bases separated the two germline ends. The CDR3 bases are TGTGCCAGCAGTTCTAGCTCCTATAATTCACCCCTCCACTTT. Protein sequence: CASSSSSYNSPLHF. The entire variable domain, with the rest obtained from reference TRBV28 and TRBJ1-6, is as follows: DVKVTQSSRYLVKRTGEKVFLECVQDMDHENMFWYRQDPGLGLRLIYFSYDVKMKEKGDIPEGYSVSREKKERFSLILESASTNQTSMYLCASSSSSYNSPLHFGNGTRLTVT.

The chain employs TRBV28 and TRBJ2-5; D gene ambiguous. Germline V gene data show CDR1 as MDHEN and CDR2 as SYDVKM. The V end was cut by 7 bases, the J end by 3 bases, with 24 bases between. This CDR3 spans 17 amino acids. The CDR3 spells CASMGDFFGQKKETQYF. CDR3 bases: TGTGCCAGCATGGGTGATTTTTTTGGGCAGAAGAAAGAGACCCAGTACTTC.

This sequence joins TRBV5-1 and TRBJ2-5; D uncertain. V lost 5 bases, J lost 0 bases, and 11 bases lay in between. CDR3 length equals 14 residues. In germline, CDR1 is SGHRS, CDR2 YFSETQ. For the CDR3, the DNA is TGCGCCAGCAGGATCGCGTCCAACCAAGAGACCCAGTACTTC. This sequence encodes CASRIASNQETQYF. Variable domain in full (rest from reference TRBV5-1 and TRBJ2-5): KAGVTQTPRYLIKTRGQQVTLSCSPISGHRSVSWYQQTPGQGLQFLFEYFSETQRNKGNFPGRFSGRQFSNSRSEMNVSTLELGDSALYLCASRIASNQETQYFGPGTRLLVL.

Only one count was recorded for this clone. The CDR3 reads CASSLMSLGVSGNTIYF. CDR3 sequence (DNA): TGTGCCAGCAGCTTGATGTCGCTCGGGGTGTCTGGAAACACCATATATTTT. The rearrangement joins TRBV5-5 to TRBJ1-3, with D hard to call. The germline gives CDR1 SGHKS, CDR2 YYEKEE (reference sequence). V lost 1 base and J lost 1, with 15 bases in between. The CDR3 consists of 17 residues.

The chain has TRBV5-1 and TRBJ2-5, with D possibly TRBD1 on 6 matching bases. The V and J ends lost 1 base and 2 bases respectively, with 12 bases between them. CDR3 length: 15 residues. CDR1 is SGHRS and CDR2 is YFSETQ in the germline V gene. In DNA, the CDR3 is TGCGCCAGCAGCTTGATACCGGGACAACAAGAGACCCAGTACTTC. It is translated as CASSLIPGQQETQYF.

This rearrangement joins TRBV19 to TRBJ1-2; possible D gene TRBD1, 6 bases. The CDR3 runs to 14 residues. CDR1 and CDR2 from the germline V gene are LNHDA and SQIVND (reference sequence). V lost 3 bases to trimming and J lost 3 bases, with 11 bases between them. The CDR3 reads CASSIKGDDYGYTF. As DNA, the CDR3 is TGTGCCAGTAGTATCAAGGGGGATGACTATGGCTACACCTTC. The complete variable domain, with remaining parts taken from reference TRBV19 and TRBJ1-2, reads DGGITQSPKYLFRKEGQNVTLSCEQNLNHDAMYWYRQDPGQGLRLIYYSQIVNDFQKGDIAEGYSVSREKKESFPLTVTSAQKNPTAFYLCASSIKGDDYGYTFGSGTRLTVV.

V usage is TRBV7-3 and J usage is TRBJ2-7; 7 bases are shared with TRBD2. The CDR3 length is 15 residues. CDR1 and CDR2 (germline): SGHTA, FQGTGA. With V trimmed by 1 base and J by 0 bases, 3 bases remained unmatched. CDR3: CASSLKGGSSYEQYF. The DNA of the CDR3 is TGTGCCAGCAGCTTAAAGGGCGGGAGCTCCTACGAGCAGTACTTC.

The V and J genes are TRBV29-1 and TRBJ1-1; D remains ambiguous. The CDR3 spans 10 residues. Per germline, CDR1 SQVTM and CDR2 ANQGSEA. V was shortened by 6 bases and J by 3 bases, with 5 bases between the two germline ends. The CDR3 spells CSVEYTEAFF. As DNA, the CDR3 is TGCAGCGTCGAGTACACTGAAGCTTTCTTT.

This chain connects TRBV7-3 to TRBJ1-5, with a possible D match to TRBD1 (5 bases). V lost 0 bases to trimming and J lost 0 bases, with 24 bases between them. The CDR3 loop spans 21 amino acids. Per germline, CDR1 SGHTA and CDR2 FQGTGA. The CDR3 coding sequence is TGTGCCAGCAGCTTAACGTTGGCGGGACGGAACCTCCCCTATAGCAATCAGCCCCAGCATTTT. Translated, it gives CASSLTLAGRNLPYSNQPQHF.

J is TRBJ2-3 and V is TRBV9; 8 nucleotides agree with TRBD1. CDR1 SGDLS and CDR2 YYNGEE come from the germline V gene. V lost 7 bases and J lost 0; bases outside the gene matches: 13. The CDR3 contains 17 residues. This chain's CDR3 is CASGTGGTLISTDTQYF. As DNA, the CDR3 is TGTGCCAGCGGAACAGGGGGAACATTAATTAGCACAGATACGCAGTATTTT.

About this clone itself: Its ends do not fully match the called genes, so a read error is possible. The CDR3 DNA is TGTGCCAGCAGGTTGGGGGGACAGGGGTCCTACGAGCAGTACTTC. Its translation: CASRLGGQGSYEQYF. V and J are TRBV5-4 and TRBJ2-7; 10 bases line up with TRBD1. The CDR3 loop spans 15 amino acids. From germline, CDR1 is SGHNT and CDR2 YYREEE (reference sequence).

This chain connects TRBV9 to TRBJ1-2, with 9 nucleotides matching TRBD1. V was clipped by 2 bases and J by 2 bases; unmatched bases: 7. Germline loops: CDR1 SGDLS, CDR2 YYNGEE. CDR3 size: 16 residues. The CDR3 bases are TGTGCCAGCAGCGTTACCGGACAGGGGACCAACTATGGCTACACCTTC. The encoded protein is CASSVTGQGTNYGYTF. The full variable domain, completed using reference TRBV9 and TRBJ1-2, is DSGVTQTPKHLITATGQRVTLRCSPRSGDLSVYWYQQSLDQGLQFLIQYYNGEERAKGNILERFSAQQFPDLHSELNLSSLELGDSALYFCASSVTGQGTNYGYTFGSGTRLTVV.

V is TRBV6-4 and J is TRBJ1-2; 7 nucleotides line up with TRBD1. The J segment lost 6 bases and the V segment lost 2 bases, leaving 9 bases of the junction unmatched. This CDR3 spans 15 amino acids. Germline-derived CDR1 and CDR2 are MRHNA and SNTAGT. The CDR3: CASSDQPDRVDGYTF. As DNA, the CDR3 is TGTGCCAGCAGTGACCAACCCGACAGGGTGGATGGCTACACCTTC.